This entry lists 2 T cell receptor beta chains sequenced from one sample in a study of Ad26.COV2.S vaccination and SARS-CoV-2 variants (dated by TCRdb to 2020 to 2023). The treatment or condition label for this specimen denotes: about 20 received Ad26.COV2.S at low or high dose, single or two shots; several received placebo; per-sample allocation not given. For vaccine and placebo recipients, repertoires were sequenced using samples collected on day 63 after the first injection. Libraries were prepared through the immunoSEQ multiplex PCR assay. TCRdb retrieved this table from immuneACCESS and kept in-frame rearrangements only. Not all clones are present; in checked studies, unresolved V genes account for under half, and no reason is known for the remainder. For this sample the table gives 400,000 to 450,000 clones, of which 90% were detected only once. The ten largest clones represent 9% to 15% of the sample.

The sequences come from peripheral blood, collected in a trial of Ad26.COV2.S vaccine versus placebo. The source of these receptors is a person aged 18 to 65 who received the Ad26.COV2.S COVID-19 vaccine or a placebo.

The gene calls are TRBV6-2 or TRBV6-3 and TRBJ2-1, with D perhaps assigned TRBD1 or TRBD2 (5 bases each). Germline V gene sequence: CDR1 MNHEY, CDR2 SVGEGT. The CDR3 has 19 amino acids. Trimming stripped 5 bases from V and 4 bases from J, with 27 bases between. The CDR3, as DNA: TGTGCCAGCAGTCCGCTCCGAGGCCTCACGGGGCGACTGTACAATGAGCAGTTCTTC. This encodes CASSPLRGLTGRLYNEQFF.

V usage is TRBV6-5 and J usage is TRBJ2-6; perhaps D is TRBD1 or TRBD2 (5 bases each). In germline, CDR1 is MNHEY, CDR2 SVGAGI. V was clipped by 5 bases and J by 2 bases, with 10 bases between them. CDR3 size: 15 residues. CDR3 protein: CASSTGTAGANVLTF. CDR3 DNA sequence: TGTGCCAGCAGTACGGGGACCGCTGGGGCCAACGTCCTGACTTTC.